The 15 T cell receptor beta chains below were found in one sample sequenced in a study of T cell repertoires in cytomegalovirus infection (dated by TCRdb to between 2018 and 2020). In light of the paper, this sample's treatment or condition label describes: in vitro stimulation with specific CMV peptide epitopes to enrich CMV-specific T cells. The sequencer was an Illumina HiSeq 1500. TCRdb trimmed public reads at Q25 via fastp, called clones via MiXCR and kept in-frame beta chains. When rows share a CDR3 protein, they turn into one entry using the most common DNA and genes. The sample contains fewer than 1,000,000 distinct CDR3 sequences, 31% of them found a single time. The ten top clones hold over 13% of the sample. For these TCRs, the target antigens are not known. Here the sequenced sample was cultured CD8+ T cells from PBMCs, taken from culture after CMV antigen stimulation. These receptors all stem from a human donor in good health (CMV status not recorded). Some clones in this sample may be carry-over from other donors' samples.

At least ten counts were recorded for this clonotype. V usage is TRBV3-1 and J usage is TRBJ1-3; D gene unclear. Germline CDR1 LGHDT, CDR2 YNNKEL (reference sequence). Trimming pared 4 bases from V and 7 bases from J, leaving 14 bases between. The CDR3 is 14 residues long. The CDR3 DNA reads as TGTGCCAGCAGCCTCGGACGATACTCGAACACCATATATTTT. Translated, it gives CASSLGRYSNTIYF.

This clonotype was picked up a small number of times. One end of the junction is discordant with germline, which a read error may explain. CDR3 sequence (DNA): TGTGCCAGCAGCTTGAACAACAATGAAGCTTTCTTT. It codes for CASSLNNNEAFF. The chain links TRBV5-5 to TRBJ1-1; D gene ambiguous. Germline CDR1 reads SGHKS; CDR2 reads YYEKEE (reference sequence). This CDR3 region has 12 residues.

The J gene is TRBJ2-5, the V gene TRBV27; D perhaps matches TRBD1 (5 bases). Germline V gene sequence: CDR1 MNHEY, CDR2 SMNVEV (reference sequence). The CDR3 sequence is 15 residues long. V lost 3 bases and J 1 base, leaving 12 bases between the germline ends. CDR3: CASSFQGGAQETQYF. The CDR3 DNA reads as TGTGCCAGCAGTTTCCAGGGTGGGGCCCAAGAGACCCAGTACTTC.

Concerning this clonotype: This may come from a read error, since a much larger clone is one base off. The rearrangement joins TRBV7-2 to TRBJ2-1; D is unresolved. From germline, CDR1 is SGHTA and CDR2 FQGNSA. Trimming stripped 8 bases from V and 5 bases from J, with 13 bases between. CDR3 length: 13 amino acids. The CDR3 protein is CASHLDENNEQFF. The DNA of the CDR3 is TGTGCCAGCCACTTGGACGAAAACAATGAGCAGTTCTTC.

This clonotype showed up just a few times. The chain combines TRBV4-3 with TRBJ1-4; D call uncertain. Germline V lookup: CDR1 LGHNA, CDR2 YSLEER. With 0 bases removed from V and 5 bases from J, the gap between germline ends came to 16 bases. CDR3 size: 17 residues. Written as DNA, the CDR3 is TGCGCCAGCAGCCAAGATTTCAACAGAGAGCTGAATGAAAAACTGTTTTTT. Protein sequence: CASSQDFNRELNEKLFF.

The table lists this clonotype with a few counts. The V call is TRBV11-2, the J call TRBJ1-1, with no clear D. Germline CDR1 and CDR2: SGHAT and FQNNGV. The CDR3 spans 16 residues. V lost 5 bases, J lost 1 base, and 17 bases lay in between. As DNA, the CDR3 is TGTGCCAGCAGCCGAGCTGGTATCGGCCCGAACACTGAAGCTTTCTTT. Protein product: CASSRAGIGPNTEAFF.

This chain uses TRBV19 with TRBJ2-1, with 9 positions matching TRBD2. CDR1 LNHDA and CDR2 SQIVND come from the germline V gene (reference sequence). This CDR3 comprises 18 residues. Germline trimming cut 3 bases from V and 6 bases from J; bases unmatched to any gene: 15. CDR3 loop: CASSMTGVHPRGGNEQFF. CDR3 sequence (DNA): TGTGCCAGTAGTATGACAGGCGTTCACCCGCGGGGGGGCAATGAGCAGTTCTTC.

This clonotype appeared many times. The chain uses TRBV7-8 and TRBJ2-5; the D call may be TRBD1 or TRBD2 (5 bases each). Germline V CDR1 and CDR2: SGHVS, FQNEAQ. V shed 5 bases and J shed 4 bases, with 11 bases lying between them. CDR3 length equals 13 residues. The CDR3 loop is CASSRWDGETQYF. CDR3 sequence (DNA): TGTGCCAGCAGCAGGTGGGACGGAGAGACCCAGTACTTC.

The V gene is TRBV11-2, the J gene TRBJ1-1, with a weak D call TRBD1 (5 bases). With 5 bases removed from V and 3 bases from J, the gap between germline ends came to 13 bases. The germline CDR1 and CDR2 sequences are SGHAT and FQNNGV. The CDR3 has 14 amino acids. The CDR3 coding sequence is TGTGCCAGCAGCCCCGGAGACAGCTACACTGAAGCTTTCTTT. Amino acids: CASSPGDSYTEAFF.

V gene TRBV5-1 combines with J gene TRBJ2-1; D is perhaps TRBD2 (6 bases). CDR3 size: 15 residues. CDR1 is SGHRS, CDR2 YFSETQ, per germline. Trimming cost V 2 bases and J 7 bases, with 16 bases left between them. CDR3 amino acids: CASSFLPGELNEQFF. CDR3 nucleotides: TGCGCCAGCAGCTTTCTTCCGGGGGAGCTTAATGAGCAGTTCTTC.

This chain's CDR3 is CASSTWTSGGAGEQFF. The CDR3 DNA sequence: TGTGCCAGCAGCACCTGGACTAGCGGGGGGGCAGGTGAGCAGTTCTTC. The chain uses TRBV9 and TRBJ2-1, with TRBD2 identical over 15 bases. With 4 bases clipped from V and 9 bases from J, the junction kept 8 bases outside the gene matches. The CDR3 spans 16 residues. Germline CDR1 SGDLS, CDR2 YYNGEE.

V is TRBV7-2 and J is TRBJ2-1, with a possible D match to TRBD2 (7 bases). Between the trimmed V and J ends, which lost 1 base and 4 bases, there was a span of 14 bases. The CDR3 contains 16 residues. From germline, CDR1 is SGHTA and CDR2 FQGNSA. The CDR3 coding sequence is TGTGCCAGCAGCTTAGAGGGGGGGGCTTTATACAATGAGCAGTTCTTC. This translates into CASSLEGGALYNEQFF.

This clonotype was detected only a few times. The chain has TRBV7-3 and TRBJ2-3; tentatively, D is TRBD1 or TRBD2 (6 bases each). The CDR3 loop spans 16 amino acids. The ends were cut back, 5 bases at V and 4 bases at J, with 19 bases in the middle. Per germline, CDR1 SGHTA and CDR2 FQGTGA. The chain's CDR3 is CASSPSRGAGADTQYF. CDR3 bases: TGTGCCAGCAGCCCTTCTAGGGGGGCCGGCGCAGATACGCAGTATTTT.

This rearrangement joins TRBV6-2 or TRBV6-3 to TRBJ2-7, with a weak D call TRBD1 (5 bases). The germline V and J ends were trimmed by 2 bases and 2 bases, with 10 bases remaining between them. CDR1 and CDR2 (germline): MNHEY, SVGEGT. The CDR3 is made up of 14 amino acids. CDR3 DNA: TGTGCCAGCAGTTACGGGGCAGGCCCCTACGAGCAGTACGTC. Protein: CASSYGAGPYEQYV.

The sample holds many counts of this clonotype. Mismatch with germline at one junction end may stem from a read error. This sequence joins TRBV27 and TRBJ2-6; D unresolved. The CDR3 extends over 14 amino acids. CDR1 is MNHEY, CDR2 SMNVEV, per germline (reference sequence). CDR3 in amino acids: CASSLLAGANVLTF. CDR3 in DNA: TGTGCCAGCAGCTTATTAGCCGGGGCCAACGTCCTGACTTTC. Full variable domain (missing parts from reference TRBV27 and TRBJ2-6): EAQVTQNPRYLITVTGKKLTVTCSQNMNHEYMSWYRQDPGLGLRQIYYSMNVEVTDKGDVPEGYKVSRKEKRNFPLILESPSPNQTSLYFCASSLLAGANVLTFGAGSRLTVL.